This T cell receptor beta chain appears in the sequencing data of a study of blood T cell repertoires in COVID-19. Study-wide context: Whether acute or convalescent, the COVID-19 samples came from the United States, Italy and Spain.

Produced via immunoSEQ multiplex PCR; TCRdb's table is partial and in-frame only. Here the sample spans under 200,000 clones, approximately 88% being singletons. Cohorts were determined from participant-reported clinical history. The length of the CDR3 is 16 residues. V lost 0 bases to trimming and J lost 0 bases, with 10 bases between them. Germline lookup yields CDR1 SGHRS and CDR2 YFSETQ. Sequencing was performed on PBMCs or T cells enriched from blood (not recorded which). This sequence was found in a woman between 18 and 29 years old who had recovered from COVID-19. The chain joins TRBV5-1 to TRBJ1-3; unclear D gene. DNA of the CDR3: TGCGCCAGCAGCTTGGAATGGCAAACCTCTGGAAACACCATATATTTT. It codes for CASSLEWQTSGNTIYF.